A selection of T cell receptor beta chains follows, all from one sample in a study of OX40 agonist ivuxolimab in advanced cancers. Libraries were prepared by immunoSEQ multiplex PCR; TCRdb keeps only in-frame clonotypes and omits some of them. The sample has around 84,000 clones, roughly 94% seen once. Here the sequenced sample was CD4+ or CD8+ T cells sorted from blood, taken in a trial of the OX40 agonist ivuxolimab. These receptors all come from an adult with an advanced solid tumor such as melanoma, head and neck, liver or kidney cancer. Each CDR3 is given with its conserved first and last residue. The order of the fields is CDR3 length, J gene, D gene, clone size, V gene, CDR3 DNA, CDR3 protein. The D gene is left open where the match is weak. Clone size, where shown, is once, few, many, or a class for clones that have expanded.

len: 19
j_gene: TRBJ2-5
d_gene: NA
abundance: NA
v_gene: TRBV21-1
CDR3nt: TGTGCCAGCAGCAAAGCGCTTTGGACACGGAGGGATACAAGAGAGACCCAGTACTTC
CDR3aa: CASSKALWTRRDTRETQYF

len: 15
j_gene: TRBJ1-1
d_gene: NA
abundance: NA
v_gene: TRBV6-5
CDR3nt: TGTGCCAGCAGTTACCCGACGGGGCAGGGGACTGAAGCTTTCTTT
CDR3aa: CASSYPTGQGTEAFF

len: 14
j_gene: TRBJ2-5
d_gene: NA
abundance: NA
v_gene: TRBV7-9
CDR3nt: TGTGCCAGCAATGAGCCCCCCCCTGAGGAGACCCAGTACTTC
CDR3aa: CASNEPPPEETQYF

len: 12
j_gene: TRBJ1-1
d_gene: NA
abundance: NA
v_gene: TRBV27
CDR3nt: TGTGCCAGCACCACGGGGAACACTGAAGCTTTCTTT
CDR3aa: CASTTGNTEAFF

len: 14
j_gene: TRBJ2-7
d_gene: NA
abundance: NA
v_gene: TRBV9
CDR3nt: TGTGCCAGCAGTGTAGCGGACCTACCTTACGAGCAGTACTTC
CDR3aa: CASSVADLPYEQYF

len: 13
j_gene: TRBJ2-2
d_gene: NA
abundance: NA
v_gene: TRBV12-5
CDR3nt: TGTGCTAGTGGATCGGGGTACGGCGGGGAGCTGTTTTTT
CDR3aa: CASGSGYGGELFF

len: 17
j_gene: TRBJ1-2
d_gene: NA
abundance: once
v_gene: TRBV5-6
CDR3nt: TGTGCCAGCAGCTTGGCCTATGCGGGACTCCTAAACTATGGCTACACCTTC
CDR3aa: CASSLAYAGLLNYGYTF

len: 17
j_gene: TRBJ2-3
d_gene: NA
abundance: NA
v_gene: TRBV11-2
CDR3nt: TGTGCCAGCAGCTTACTGAGCTCCCGCCCTAGCACAGATACGCAGTATTTT
CDR3aa: CASSLLSSRPSTDTQYF

len: 18
j_gene: TRBJ1-3
d_gene: NA
abundance: NA
v_gene: TRBV19
CDR3nt: TGTGCCAGTAGTATCTTCCAGGGAACATCCACCTCTGGAAACACCATATATTTT
CDR3aa: CASSIFQGTSTSGNTIYF

len: 16
j_gene: TRBJ2-4
d_gene: NA
abundance: few
v_gene: TRBV25-1
CDR3nt: TGTGCCAGCAGTGGCCAGGGGCAGCTAGCCAAAAACATTCAGTACTTC
CDR3aa: CASSGQGQLAKNIQYF

len: 14
j_gene: TRBJ1-1
d_gene: TRBD1
abundance: NA
v_gene: TRBV27
CDR3nt: TGTGCCAGCAGTGGACAGGGGACGAACACTGAAGCTTTCTTT
CDR3aa: CASSGQGTNTEAFF

len: 15
j_gene: TRBJ1-5
d_gene: NA
abundance: NA
v_gene: TRBV9
CDR3nt: TGTGCCAGCAGCGCCGGGAGGGCGTTCAATCAGCCCCAGCATTTT
CDR3aa: CASSAGRAFNQPQHF

len: 14
j_gene: TRBJ2-7
d_gene: NA
abundance: NA
v_gene: TRBV9
CDR3nt: TGTGCCAGCAGCGTGACCGACAGGTCTGGCGAGCAGTACTTC
CDR3aa: CASSVTDRSGEQYF

len: 13
j_gene: TRBJ2-6
d_gene: NA
abundance: NA
v_gene: TRBV9
CDR3nt: TGTGCCAGCAGCGTAGAGGTCGGACGGGGGCTGACTTTC
CDR3aa: CASSVEVGRGLTF

len: 17
j_gene: TRBJ2-1
d_gene: NA
abundance: NA
v_gene: TRBV19
CDR3nt: TGTGCCAGTAGTATAGATAGGGGAACAAGCTCCTACAATGAGCAGTTCTTC
CDR3aa: CASSIDRGTSSYNEQFF

len: 14
j_gene: TRBJ2-7
d_gene: NA
abundance: NA
v_gene: TRBV15
CDR3nt: TGTGCCACCAGCAGAGGGCCGAACTCCTACGAGCAGTACTTC
CDR3aa: CATSRGPNSYEQYF

len: 15
j_gene: TRBJ2-1
d_gene: NA
abundance: once
v_gene: TRBV7-9
CDR3nt: TGTGCCAGCAGCTTAAGGTGGGACTCCTACAATGAGCAGTTCTTC
CDR3aa: CASSLRWDSYNEQFF

len: 14
j_gene: TRBJ2-5
d_gene: NA
abundance: NA
v_gene: TRBV6-1
CDR3nt: TGTGCCAGCCAGGGAGGGGGGCGGCGGGAGACCCAGTACTTC
CDR3aa: CASQGGGRRETQYF

len: 10
j_gene: TRBJ1-4
d_gene: NA
abundance: NA
v_gene: TRBV6-6
CDR3nt: TGTGCCAGCAGCGGTGAAAAACTGTTTTTT
CDR3aa: CASSGEKLFF

len: 15
j_gene: TRBJ2-5
d_gene: NA
abundance: NA
v_gene: TRBV13
CDR3nt: TGTGCCAGCAGCTTTAGGTTAACAGGGACAGAGACCCAGTACTTC
CDR3aa: CASSFRLTGTETQYF

len: 15
j_gene: TRBJ2-7
d_gene: TRBD1
abundance: NA
v_gene: TRBV9
CDR3nt: TGTGCCAGCAGCCCCCAGGACAGGGTAACCTACGAGCAGTACTTC
CDR3aa: CASSPQDRVTYEQYF

len: 13
j_gene: TRBJ2-3
d_gene: NA
abundance: NA
v_gene: TRBV2
CDR3nt: TGTGCCAGCATGGGCGGAGACGCAGATACGCAGTATTTT
CDR3aa: CASMGGDADTQYF

len: 13
j_gene: TRBJ1-5
d_gene: NA
abundance: NA
v_gene: TRBV10-3
CDR3nt: TGTGCCATCACTGACGCCAGCAATCAGCCCCAGCATTTT
CDR3aa: CAITDASNQPQHF

len: 17
j_gene: TRBJ1-5
d_gene: NA
abundance: NA
v_gene: TRBV7-2
CDR3nt: TGTGCCAGCAGCTTCGGGGTACAGAGGGATAGCAATCAGCCCCAGCATTTT
CDR3aa: CASSFGVQRDSNQPQHF

len: 16
j_gene: TRBJ2-2
d_gene: NA
abundance: NA
v_gene: TRBV7-9
CDR3nt: TGTGCCAGCAGAACCGAAGGGACCGCGAACACCGGGGAGCTGTTTTTT
CDR3aa: CASRTEGTANTGELFF

len: 11
j_gene: TRBJ2-3
d_gene: NA
abundance: NA
v_gene: TRBV27
CDR3nt: TGTGCCAGCAACGAGAGCGATACGCAGTATTTT
CDR3aa: CASNESDTQYF

len: 14
j_gene: TRBJ2-7
d_gene: TRBD2
abundance: NA
v_gene: TRBV5-1
CDR3nt: TGCGCCAGCAGTTGGACTAGCGGGACCTACGAGCAGTACTTC
CDR3aa: CASSWTSGTYEQYF

len: 14
j_gene: TRBJ2-7
d_gene: TRBD2
abundance: few
v_gene: TRBV15
CDR3nt: TGTGCCACCAGCAGCTGGACTAGCGGCTACGAGCAGTACTTC
CDR3aa: CATSSWTSGYEQYF

len: 16
j_gene: TRBJ1-1
d_gene: NA
abundance: NA
v_gene: TRBV7-9
CDR3nt: TGTGCCAGCAGCTTGGGCAGGGTGACGATGAACACTGAAGCTTTCTTT
CDR3aa: CASSLGRVTMNTEAFF

len: 14
j_gene: TRBJ2-3
d_gene: NA
abundance: NA
v_gene: TRBV5-6
CDR3nt: TGTGCCAGCAGCTTTCTAGACCGCACAGATACGCAGTATTTT
CDR3aa: CASSFLDRTDTQYF

len: 15
j_gene: TRBJ2-7
d_gene: TRBD1
abundance: once
v_gene: TRBV7-3
CDR3nt: TGTGCCAGCAGCTCTTGGACAGGGGGGCCCTACGAGCAGTACTTC
CDR3aa: CASSSWTGGPYEQYF

len: 15
j_gene: TRBJ2-7
d_gene: TRBD1
abundance: NA
v_gene: TRBV6-1
CDR3nt: TGTGCCAGCAGTGAAGCGCAGGGGGTACCCTACGAGCAGTACTTC
CDR3aa: CASSEAQGVPYEQYF

len: 15
j_gene: TRBJ2-1
d_gene: NA
abundance: NA
v_gene: TRBV4-3
CDR3nt: TGCGCCAGCAGCCAAGGAGTGGGCCCCTACAATGAGCAGTTCTTC
CDR3aa: CASSQGVGPYNEQFF

len: 17
j_gene: TRBJ2-2
d_gene: TRBD2
abundance: few
v_gene: TRBV9
CDR3nt: TGTGCCAGCAGCGACCAAAGGACTAGACCGAACACCGGGGAGCTGTTTTTT
CDR3aa: CASSDQRTRPNTGELFF

len: 17
j_gene: TRBJ2-7
d_gene: TRBD2
abundance: NA
v_gene: TRBV27
CDR3nt: TGTGCCAGCAGTTTAAGGGGACTAGCGGGGGTTACCTACGAGCAGTACTTC
CDR3aa: CASSLRGLAGVTYEQYF

len: 13
j_gene: TRBJ2-7
d_gene: NA
abundance: NA
v_gene: TRBV27
CDR3nt: TGTGCCAGCAGTTTGGCGGGGTCCTACGAGCAGTACTTC
CDR3aa: CASSLAGSYEQYF

len: 12
j_gene: TRBJ2-1
d_gene: NA
abundance: once
v_gene: TRBV27
CDR3nt: TGTGCCAGCAGTCAGTATTACAATGAGCAGTTCTTC
CDR3aa: CASSQYYNEQFF

len: 16
j_gene: TRBJ2-7
d_gene: NA
abundance: NA
v_gene: TRBV7-2
CDR3nt: TGTGCCAGCAGCTTAGCGCTCGCGCCGAGAGGTTACGAGCAGTACTTC
CDR3aa: CASSLALAPRGYEQYF

len: 13
j_gene: TRBJ2-7
d_gene: NA
abundance: NA
v_gene: TRBV19
CDR3nt: TGTGCCAGTAGTATCACACTCTCCTACGAGCAGTACTTC
CDR3aa: CASSITLSYEQYF

len: 16
j_gene: TRBJ1-4
d_gene: TRBD1
abundance: NA
v_gene: TRBV7-9
CDR3nt: TGTGCCAGCAGCTTATCTTCGGGGACAGGTTTTCCGAAACTGTTTTTT
CDR3aa: CASSLSSGTGFPKLFF

len: 12
j_gene: TRBJ1-2
d_gene: NA
abundance: NA
v_gene: TRBV6-5
CDR3nt: TGTGCCAGCAGTACAGCTAACTATGGCTACACCTTC
CDR3aa: CASSTANYGYTF

len: 13
j_gene: TRBJ2-7
d_gene: NA
abundance: NA
v_gene: TRBV2
CDR3nt: TGTGCCAGCAGTCCTCTATCGGTCTACGAGCAGTACTTC
CDR3aa: CASSPLSVYEQYF

len: 15
j_gene: TRBJ2-5
d_gene: NA
abundance: NA
v_gene: TRBV6-6
CDR3nt: TGTGCCAGCTCTTACCCAGCAGGGGGGGGAGAGACCCAGTACTTC
CDR3aa: CASSYPAGGGETQYF

len: 17
j_gene: TRBJ2-3
d_gene: TRBD2
abundance: NA
v_gene: TRBV14
CDR3nt: TGTGCCAGCAGCCAAAGACTAGCGGGAGGTCTCACAGATACGCAGTATTTT
CDR3aa: CASSQRLAGGLTDTQYF

len: 16
j_gene: TRBJ1-1
d_gene: TRBD1
abundance: NA
v_gene: TRBV5-1
CDR3nt: TGCGCCAGCAGTCCGGGACAGGCTATTTCAAACACTGAAGCTTTCTTT
CDR3aa: CASSPGQAISNTEAFF

len: 15
j_gene: TRBJ1-2
d_gene: TRBD1
abundance: NA
v_gene: TRBV4-2
CDR3nt: TGTGCCAGCAGCCAGGAGGACAGGCCGAACTATGGCTACACCTTC
CDR3aa: CASSQEDRPNYGYTF

len: 12
j_gene: TRBJ2-3
d_gene: NA
abundance: NA
v_gene: TRBV9
CDR3nt: TGTGCCAGCAGGGGTCTCACAGATACGCAGTATTTT
CDR3aa: CASRGLTDTQYF

len: 16
j_gene: TRBJ2-3
d_gene: NA
abundance: NA
v_gene: TRBV18
CDR3nt: TGTGCCAGCTCACCAGGAGGCAAACTTAGCACAGATACGCAGTATTTT
CDR3aa: CASSPGGKLSTDTQYF

len: 14
j_gene: TRBJ1-2
d_gene: NA
abundance: NA
v_gene: TRBV10-3
CDR3nt: TGTGCCATCAGTGATGTCGGGACTAACTATGGCTACACCTTC
CDR3aa: CAISDVGTNYGYTF

len: 14
j_gene: TRBJ2-7
d_gene: TRBD2
abundance: NA
v_gene: TRBV27
CDR3nt: TGTGCCAGCAGTTCGGGACTAGCGCTTTACGAGCAGTACTTC
CDR3aa: CASSSGLALYEQYF

len: 13
j_gene: TRBJ2-7
d_gene: NA
abundance: NA
v_gene: TRBV5-1
CDR3nt: TGCGCCAGCAGCCAATCGGCGGGTTACGAGCAGTACTTC
CDR3aa: CASSQSAGYEQYF

len: 15
j_gene: TRBJ2-7
d_gene: TRBD2
abundance: once
v_gene: TRBV2
CDR3nt: TGTGCCAGCAGTGAGAGGACTAGCGGGAGTTTCGAGCAGTACTTC
CDR3aa: CASSERTSGSFEQYF

len: 16
j_gene: TRBJ2-1
d_gene: NA
abundance: NA
v_gene: TRBV4-3
CDR3nt: TGCGCCAGCAGCCAAGGTCCGCGAAGCTCCTACAATGAGCAGTTCTTC
CDR3aa: CASSQGPRSSYNEQFF

len: 16
j_gene: TRBJ2-3
d_gene: NA
abundance: NA
v_gene: TRBV4-2
CDR3nt: TGTGCCAGCAGCCAAGAGGGGGGAGTACGCACAGATACGCAGTATTTT
CDR3aa: CASSQEGGVRTDTQYF

len: 11
j_gene: TRBJ2-3
d_gene: NA
abundance: NA
v_gene: TRBV11-2
CDR3nt: TGTGGTTGCGGGAGCACAGATACGCAGTATTTT
CDR3aa: CGCGSTDTQYF

len: 14
j_gene: TRBJ2-7
d_gene: NA
abundance: NA
v_gene: TRBV2
CDR3nt: TGTGCCAGCAGTGGGGTCAGGGGCTCCTACGAGCAGTACTTC
CDR3aa: CASSGVRGSYEQYF

len: 13
j_gene: TRBJ2-3
d_gene: TRBD2
abundance: NA
v_gene: TRBV10-3
CDR3nt: TGTGCCAGTACTAGCGAAGGCACAGATACGCAGTATTTT
CDR3aa: CASTSEGTDTQYF

len: 14
j_gene: TRBJ1-3
d_gene: NA
abundance: NA
v_gene: TRBV28
CDR3nt: TGTGCCAGCAGCGTAACAGGGTTAGGAAACACCATATATTTT
CDR3aa: CASSVTGLGNTIYF